These 9 T cell receptor beta chains were all obtained from the same sample, sequenced in a study of PD-1 blockade in classical Hodgkin lymphoma. This table comes from immunoSEQ multiplex PCR, and its TCRdb copy is limited to in-frame clones, with some not included. This sample has about 84,000 clones, with roughly nine tenths found just once. Every patient had relapsed following autologous stem cell transplantation, and cohorts differed in brentuximab vedotin exposure. The sample consisted of peripheral blood mononuclear cells (PBMCs), taken at baseline. The receptors derive from a human donor with classical Hodgkin lymphoma.

V is TRBV19 and J is TRBJ1-2, with a possible D match to TRBD1 (6 bases). Per germline, CDR1 LNHDA and CDR2 SQIVND (reference sequence). The germline V and J ends were trimmed by 5 bases and 8 bases, with 15 bases remaining between them. The CDR3 extends over 13 amino acids. The DNA for the CDR3 is TGTGCCAGTAGTCAACAGGGCCCTCGGGGCTACACCTTC. This translates into CASSQQGPRGYTF. The full variable domain, with the rest looked up from reference TRBV19 and TRBJ1-2, is DGGITQSPKYLFRKEGQNVTLSCEQNLNHDAMYWYRQDPGQGLRLIYYSQIVNDFQKGDIAEGYSVSREKKESFPLTVTSAQKNPTAFYLCASSQQGPRGYTFGSGTRLTVV.

The chain has TRBV5-6 and TRBJ2-3; no clear D gene. Trimming cost V 2 bases and J 1 base, with 8 bases left between them. CDR3 size: 14 residues. CDR1 is SGHDT and CDR2 is YYEEEE in the germline V gene. The CDR3 nucleotides read TGTGCCAGCAGCTTCCGTAGAGGCACAGATACGCAGTATTTT. This translates into CASSFRRGTDTQYF. The full variable domain, rest sourced from reference TRBV5-6 and TRBJ2-3, is DAGVTQSPTHLIKTRGQQVTLRCSPKSGHDTVSWYQQALGQGPQFIFQYYEEEERQRGNFPDRFSGHQFPNYSSELNVNALLLGDSALYLCASSFRRGTDTQYFGPGTRLTVL.

This clone was observed once. The CDR3 nucleotides read TGTGCCAGCAGCCAACTGGACAGGGGTAAAGTCGACGAGCAGTACTTC. The encoded protein is CASSQLDRGKVDEQYF. This sequence joins TRBV4-2 and TRBJ2-7, with TRBD1 identical over 9 bases. V gave up 2 bases and J gave up 5 bases; unmatched junction bases: 10. Germline CDR1 and CDR2: LGHNA and YNFKEQ. The CDR3 has 16 residues.

The chain is built from TRBV5-6 and TRBJ1-2, with TRBD1 matching over 7 bases. Trimming removed 4 bases from V and 6 bases from J; junction bases left unmatched: 12. The V gene's germline CDR1 is SGHDT and CDR2 YYEEEE. This CDR3 region has 15 residues. The CDR3 DNA is TGTGCCAGCAGCCCAGGGGGGTTCGGGGACCATGGCTACACCTTC. Residues: CASSPGGFGDHGYTF.

V usage is TRBV29-1 and J usage is TRBJ1-2; D is unclear. CDR1 is SQVTM, CDR2 ANQGSEA, per germline. The CDR3 is 14 amino acids. V lost 1 base to trimming and J lost 4 bases, with 13 bases between them. The CDR3 DNA follows: TGCAGCGTTGAAGGTCTCGAGAGAGGCTATGGCTACACCTTC. This translates into CSVEGLERGYGYTF.

This sequence joins TRBV27 and TRBJ2-1; 10 positions agree with TRBD2. The V segment lost 0 bases and the J segment 0 bases; nucleotides outside the gene matches: 11. Germline CDR1 is MNHEY and CDR2 is SMNVEV (reference sequence). This CDR3 spans 20 amino acids. CDR3 in amino acids: CASSLSGGTSARRSYNEQFF. CDR3 in DNA: TGTGCCAGCAGTTTATCGGGGGGGACTAGCGCGAGACGCTCCTACAATGAGCAGTTCTTC.

This chain links TRBV28 with TRBJ2-2; D not resolved. Trimming left V 1 base short and J 7 bases short, with 1 base between. CDR1 MDHEN and CDR2 SYDVKM come from the germline V gene. The CDR3 is 11 residues long. The CDR3 region is CASSLYGELFF. Here the CDR3 DNA reads TGTGCCAGCAGTTTATACGGGGAGCTGTTTTTT. The full variable domain, completed using reference TRBV28 and TRBJ2-2, is DVKVTQSSRYLVKRTGEKVFLECVQDMDHENMFWYRQDPGLGLRLIYFSYDVKMKEKGDIPEGYSVSREKKERFSLILESASTNQTSMYLCASSLYGELFFGEGSRLTVL.

The rearrangement joins TRBV19 to TRBJ1-5; weak D call: TRBD1 (6 bases). Between the trimmed V and J ends, which lost 1 base and 7 bases, there was a span of 11 bases. CDR1 is LNHDA, CDR2 SQIVND, per germline (reference sequence). This CDR3 comprises 14 residues. CDR3 bases: TGTGCCAGTAGTATAGGACAGGTGAACCAGCCCCAGCATTTT. It encodes CASSIGQVNQPQHF.

The chain is built from TRBV6-6 and TRBJ1-2; 10 bases line up with TRBD1. J gave up 4 bases and V 6 bases, and 2 bases lay outside the gene matches. The CDR3 has 13 amino acids. CDR1 is MNHNY and CDR2 is SVGAGI in the germline V gene (reference sequence). This chain's CDR3 is CASRGQGFYGYTF. The CDR3 nucleotides are TGTGCCAGCAGGGGACAGGGGTTCTATGGCTACACCTTC.